Each of the 17 T cell receptor beta chains below was sequenced from the same sample in a study of T-cell reconstitution after alpha-beta-depleted transplantation in children. It was with unique molecular identifiers that the TCRbeta library was prepared. Via MiXCR, TCRdb re-called the PCR reads, giving one row per CDR3 protein. The repertoire includes roughly 340,000 distinct CDR3 sequences, 16% of them detected once, and roughly 40% sits in the top ten. The material was PBMCs, mostly from graft donor cells, obtained 360 days after TCRalphabeta/CD19-depleted stem cell transplant. All receptors come from a male patient between 2 and 10 years old who had a stem cell transplant for acute lymphoblastic leukemia, so the T cells may come from the graft donor.

There are a few counts of this clonotype. The rearrangement uses TRBV28 and TRBJ2-2; no clear D gene. The germline CDR1 and CDR2 sequences are MDHEN and SYDVKM. V lost 4 bases and J 6 bases, leaving 6 bases between the germline ends. The CDR3 is 12 amino acids. This CDR3 reads CASSSWAGELFF. The DNA of the CDR3 is TGTGCCAGCAGTTCATGGGCCGGGGAGCTGTTTTTT. Full variable domain (remainder filled in from reference TRBV28 and TRBJ2-2): DVKVTQSSRYLVKRTGEKVFLECVQDMDHENMFWYRQDPGLGLRLIYFSYDVKMKEKGDIPEGYSVSREKKERFSLILESASTNQTSMYLCASSSWAGELFFGEGSRLTVL.

The chain is built from TRBV9 and TRBJ2-5; a possible D gene is TRBD2 (6 bases). The CDR3 loop spans 15 amino acids. Germline loops: CDR1 SGDLS, CDR2 YYNGEE. Trimming cost V 3 bases and J 1 base, with 13 bases left between them. Here the CDR3 reads CASSATGTLQETQYF. The CDR3 DNA sequence: TGTGCCAGCAGCGCAACCGGGACTCTCCAAGAGACCCAGTACTTC.

This clonotype has just a few counts. This chain uses TRBV20-1 with TRBJ2-2; 8 positions agree with TRBD2. Germline assignment: CDR1 DFQATT and CDR2 SNEGSKA (reference sequence). After removal of 0 bases from V and 7 bases from J, the junction contained 10 bases not matched to a gene. This CDR3 has 16 amino acids. The CDR3 spells CSARDSLAGFVGELFF. Written as DNA, the CDR3 is TGCAGTGCTAGAGATAGTCTAGCGGGTTTTGTCGGGGAGCTGTTTTTT.

This chain connects TRBV5-1 to TRBJ2-1, with TRBD2 matching 8 bases. The CDR3 spans 15 residues. J lost 5 bases, V lost 0 bases, and 4 bases had no gene match. CDR1 and CDR2 (germline): SGHRS, YFSETQ. For the CDR3, the DNA is TGCGCCAGCAGCTTGGAGGGACTAGTAAACAATGAGCAGTTCTTC. It codes for CASSLEGLVNNEQFF. Full variable domain (rest looked up from reference TRBV5-1 and TRBJ2-1): KAGVTQTPRYLIKTRGQQVTLSCSPISGHRSVSWYQQTPGQGLQFLFEYFSETQRNKGNFPGRFSGRQFSNSRSEMNVSTLELGDSALYLCASSLEGLVNNEQFFGPGTRLTVL.

The chain uses TRBV12-3 or TRBV12-4 and TRBJ1-5, with no clear D. The germline V and J ends were trimmed by 6 bases and 4 bases, with 7 bases remaining between them. The CDR3 totals 12 residues. The CDR3 region is CASRVSNQPQHF. DNA of the CDR3: TGTGCCAGCAGGGTTTCGAATCAGCCCCAGCATTTT.

The chain couples TRBV6-2 or TRBV6-3 to TRBJ2-3; possible D gene TRBD2, 6 bases. CDR1 and CDR2 from the germline V gene are MNHEY and SVGEGT. V was trimmed by 2 bases and J by 3 bases, leaving 12 bases between them. CDR3 size: 15 residues. The DNA for the CDR3 is TGTGCCAGCAGTTACCCGGGACGGGGGACAGATACGCAGTATTTT. It yields the protein CASSYPGRGTDTQYF.

This clonotype occurred a few times. This chain connects TRBV10-3 to TRBJ2-7; D not certain. V lost 2 bases and J 2 bases, leaving 10 bases between the germline ends. Germline-derived CDR1 and CDR2 are ENHRY and SYGVKD. The CDR3 spans 14 residues. CDR3 loop: CAISEGVLTYEQYF. The CDR3 DNA reads TGTGCCATCAGTGAGGGGGTTTTGACCTACGAGCAGTACTTC.

There are a few counts of this clonotype. The J gene is TRBJ2-1, the V gene TRBV27, with TRBD2 identical over 9 bases. The germline V gene encodes CDR1 MNHEY and CDR2 SMNVEV (reference sequence). V dropped 2 bases and J dropped 4; count of bases not matched to a gene: 3. This CDR3 contains 15 residues. CDR3 residues: CASSLRLAVYNEQFF. Here the CDR3 DNA reads TGTGCCAGCAGTTTACGACTAGCGGTATACAATGAGCAGTTCTTC.

This clonotype was counted at least ten times. The rearrangement uses TRBV12-3 or TRBV12-4 and TRBJ2-3; 7 bases match TRBD1. The CDR3 has 15 residues. Losses at the gene ends were 3 bases for V and 3 bases for J; bases not matched to a gene: 6. CDR3 region: CASSFTGAGTDTQYF. For the CDR3, the DNA is TGTGCCAGCAGTTTTACAGGGGCGGGTACAGATACGCAGTATTTT.

This chain connects TRBV4-1 to TRBJ2-1, with a weak D call TRBD2 (5 bases). The CDR3 is 16 residues long. Trimming took 1 base from V and 2 from J, leaving 12 bases between them. Looked up from germline, CDR1 is MGHRA and CDR2 is YSYEKL. CDR3: CASSQATSIAYNEQFF. Written as DNA, the CDR3 is TGCGCCAGCAGCCAAGCTACTAGTATCGCCTACAATGAGCAGTTCTTC.

This chain links TRBV7-2 with TRBJ2-2; 7 bases align to TRBD1. Germline-derived CDR1 and CDR2 are SGHTA and FQGNSA. V shed 5 bases, J shed 0 bases, and the junction held 9 bases outside the gene matches. This CDR3 has 17 amino acids. CDR3 region: CASSPDPGTANTGELFF. The CDR3 region has the DNA TGTGCCAGCAGCCCCGACCCCGGGACAGCGAACACCGGGGAGCTGTTTTTT.

The rearrangement links TRBV28 to TRBJ2-7; D unclear. Trimming pared 3 bases from V and 4 bases from J, leaving 13 bases between. Germline CDR1 reads MDHEN; CDR2 reads SYDVKM. The CDR3 covers 14 residues. The CDR3: CASSLQVRVYEQYF. The CDR3 bases are TGTGCCAGCAGTTTGCAGGTACGGGTTTACGAGCAGTACTTC. Full variable domain (remainder filled in from reference TRBV28 and TRBJ2-7): DVKVTQSSRYLVKRTGEKVFLECVQDMDHENMFWYRQDPGLGLRLIYFSYDVKMKEKGDIPEGYSVSREKKERFSLILESASTNQTSMYLCASSLQVRVYEQYFGPGTRLTVT.

This clonotype was observed many times. The V gene is TRBV28, the J gene TRBJ2-1, with TRBD2 as a possible D gene (6 bases). The V gene lost 7 bases and the J gene lost 2 bases, with 15 bases spanning the gap. Looked up from germline, CDR1 is MDHEN and CDR2 is SYDVKM. The CDR3 is made up of 15 amino acids. CDR3 nucleotides: TGTGCCAGCACCTTTCTAGCGAGCCCCTACAATGAGCAGTTCTTC. Protein: CASTFLASPYNEQFF.

The V gene is TRBV7-9, the J gene TRBJ1-1, with D unresolved. V gave up 4 bases and J gave up 1 base, with 10 bases separating them. There are 14 residues in the CDR3. Germline assignment: CDR1 SEHNR and CDR2 FQNEAQ (reference sequence). The CDR3 spells CASSSPAANTEAFF. DNA for the CDR3: TGTGCCAGCAGCTCTCCCGCGGCGAACACTGAAGCTTTCTTT.

This clonotype has ten or more counts. V is TRBV28 and J is TRBJ2-1, with TRBD2 matching 11 bases. After removal of 7 bases from V and 8 bases from J, the junction contained 4 bases not matched to a gene. Germline V gives CDR1 MDHEN, CDR2 SYDVKM. This CDR3 comprises 13 residues. The CDR3: CASKLAGGDEQFF. The CDR3 nucleotides read TGTGCCAGCAAGCTAGCGGGAGGCGATGAGCAGTTCTTC.

This clonotype was found a few times. The rearrangement uses TRBV4-1 and TRBJ2-7; D ambiguous. The CDR3 is 14 amino acids. Germline V gene data show CDR1 as MGHRA and CDR2 as YSYEKL. V dropped 0 bases and J dropped 3 bases, with 9 bases sitting between them. The CDR3 reads CASSQDRYNYEQYF. In DNA, the CDR3 is TGCGCCAGCAGCCAAGATCGGTACAACTACGAGCAGTACTTC.

The chain joins TRBV29-1 to TRBJ2-7; D remains ambiguous. Germline V gene lookup returns CDR1 SQVTM and CDR2 ANQGSEA. CDR3 length: 13 residues. Trimming removed 4 bases at V and 1 base at J, with 11 bases between. The CDR3 spells CSVVPDTSYEQYF. The CDR3 DNA is TGCAGCGTTGTACCCGACACATCCTACGAGCAGTACTTC.